This T cell receptor beta chain was sequenced for a study of T-cell memory formation after mild COVID-19. Study-wide results and limits: Contracting CD4+ clones lay largely in CM and EM, with CD8+ ones residing in EMRA. CD4/CD8 balance characterized clones contracting day 15 to 85, and CD4+ skew characterized later expanders. SARS-CoV-2 specificity was not confirmed for second-wave clones peaking on day 37. The appearance of some responding clones in pre-infection memory suggested that cross-reactive memory joined.

This CDR3 is built from 17 residues. CDR1 and CDR2 (germline): ENHRY, SYGVKD. After removal of 4 bases from V and 0 bases from J, the junction contained 4 bases not matched to a gene. TCRdb re-derived calls from the 5' RACE reads in MiXCR, one entry per CDR3 protein. The table shows some 260,000 distinct CDR3 sequences, with approximately 16% occurring only once. A word on this clonotype: What it binds is unknown.

The J gene is TRBJ2-1, the V gene TRBV10-3; 12 bases match TRBD2. The sample was PBMCs or a T cell subset sorted from them (not recorded which). This TCR was sampled from a man between 18 and 35 years old who had mild COVID-19 (a few samples of this study predate the infection). Cell type and time point are not known. Here the CDR3 DNA reads TGTGCCATCAGTGGGACTAGCGGGACCAGCTCCTACAATGAGCAGTTCTTC. It specifies CAISGTSGTSSYNEQFF.